Sequencing of this T cell receptor (beta chain) was carried out in a study of T cell responses to AZD1222 COVID-19 vaccine. Study results and limitations: Targets within unmutated variant regions were reportedly found for nearly half of spike-specific TCRs. Females made up more of the donors, who were largely white British, and clonal diversity may have come out too low.

This clone occurred once. Antigen: not known. The CDR3 runs to 16 residues. Germline-derived CDR1 and CDR2 are SEHNR and FQNEAQ (reference sequence). V shed 5 bases and J shed 0 bases, with 14 bases lying between them. Only in-frame clones appear in the TCRdb table, and some are missing; sequencing was by immunoSEQ multiplex PCR. There are tens of thousands of clones in the sample; roughly 80% occur only once, and over 3% lies in the top ten. Here the sequenced sample was peripheral blood, taken 28 days after the second AZD1222 dose. The rearrangement links TRBV7-9 to TRBJ2-1; tentatively, D is TRBD2 (6 bases). This TCR was sampled from an adult who received the AZD1222 COVID-19 vaccine. CDR3 bases: TGTGCCAGCAGCACCATCCGGGGGAGCTCCTACAATGAGCAGTTCTTC. Its protein is CASSTIRGSSYNEQFF.